This passage covers 3 T cell receptor beta chains from one sample sequenced in a study of shared clonotypes between healthy human individuals. Profiled with immunoSEQ multiplex PCR; TCRdb holds only in-frame clones, not every one. The sample yields under 2,500,000 clones, 90% to 96% seen once. What was sequenced was naive CD4+ T cells sorted from blood. Sample subset: CD45RA+ positively selected. These receptors were obtained from a young man in good health.

The CDR3 loop is CSVQGETQYF. CDR3 DNA sequence: TGCAGCGTTCAGGGGGAGACCCAGTACTTC. The chain couples TRBV29-1 to TRBJ2-5, with TRBD1 as a possible D gene (6 bases). V lost 5 bases and J lost 5, with 6 bases in between. Germline V gene lookup returns CDR1 SQVTM and CDR2 ANQGSEA. The length of the CDR3 is 10 residues. Based on the CDR3 plus reference TRBV29-1 and TRBJ2-5, the full variable domain is SAVISQKPSRDICQRGTSLTIQCQVDSQVTMMFWYRQQPGQSLTLIATANQGSEATYESGFVIDKFPISRPNLTFSTLTVSNMSPEDSSIYLCSVQGETQYFGPGTRLLVL.

The chain has TRBV19 and TRBJ2-7; D is unclear. Deletions cut 3 bases from V and 1 base from J, with 7 bases between. Per the germline V gene, CDR1 is LNHDA and CDR2 is SQIVND (reference sequence). The CDR3 contains 13 residues. The CDR3 nucleotides are TGTGCCAGTAGTATGGTTGTTTCCTACGAGCAGTACTTC. Protein sequence: CASSMVVSYEQYF.

The gene calls are TRBV29-1 and TRBJ1-4, with 8 bases lining up with TRBD1. Germline CDR1 is SQVTM and CDR2 is ANQGSEA. The CDR3 extends over 12 amino acids. Trimming took 4 bases from V and 7 from J; bases not matched to a gene: 2. CDR3 nucleotides: TGCAGCGTTGCAGGGGGCGGTGAAAAACTGTTTTTT. Its translation: CSVAGGGEKLFF.